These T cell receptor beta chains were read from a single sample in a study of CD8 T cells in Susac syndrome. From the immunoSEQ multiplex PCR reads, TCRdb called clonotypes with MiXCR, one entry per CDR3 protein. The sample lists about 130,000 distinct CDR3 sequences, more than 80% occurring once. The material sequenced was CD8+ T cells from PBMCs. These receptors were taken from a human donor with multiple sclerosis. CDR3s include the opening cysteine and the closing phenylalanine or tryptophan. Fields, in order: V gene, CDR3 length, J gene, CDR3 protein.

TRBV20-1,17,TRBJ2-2,CSARAASGTANTGELFF
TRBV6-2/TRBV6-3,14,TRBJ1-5,CASSDSYSNQPQHF
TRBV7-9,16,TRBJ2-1,CASSRGTSGSEDEQFF
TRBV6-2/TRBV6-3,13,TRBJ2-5,CASHRASQETQYF
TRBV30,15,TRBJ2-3,CAWSLGPSRSDTQYF
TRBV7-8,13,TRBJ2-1,CASSDRDQNEQFF
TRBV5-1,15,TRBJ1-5,CASKFGQGPNQPQHF
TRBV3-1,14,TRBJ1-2,CASSRGQTNYGYTF
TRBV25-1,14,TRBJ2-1,CASSWDREVNEQFF
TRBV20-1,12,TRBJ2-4,CSARPGKNIQYF
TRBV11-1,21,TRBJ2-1,CASSSKKALAGGLSSYNEQFF
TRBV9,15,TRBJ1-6,CASSVDGGNNSPLHF
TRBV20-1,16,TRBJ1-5,CSAWSLGQALNQPQHF
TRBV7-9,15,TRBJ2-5,CASSLPRREQETQYF
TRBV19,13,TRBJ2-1,CASSITGGYEQFF
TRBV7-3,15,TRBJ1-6,CASSLEGEDNSPLHF
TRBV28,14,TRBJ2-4,CASNRRAGVDIQYF
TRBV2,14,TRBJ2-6,CAIPGGSGANVLTF
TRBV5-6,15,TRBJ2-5,CASSLAGHLQETQYF
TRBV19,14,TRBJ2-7,CASSSGQGAYEQYF